The 5 T cell receptor beta chains presented below share a single source sample, sequenced in a study of blood T cell repertoires in COVID-19 (dated by TCRdb to 2018 to 2020). Libraries were prepared through the immunoSEQ multiplex PCR assay. TCRdb took this table from immuneACCESS and kept in-frame rearrangements with V and J called. Such tables lack part of the clones; where checked against another copy, unresolved V genes explain under half of the gap, and the rest is unexplained. The sample has about 150,000 clones on record, roughly four fifths of them singletons. 13% to 15% of the sample belongs to the ten largest clones. The specimen sequenced was peripheral blood. The receptors derive from a human donor with acute or convalescent COVID-19. The donor label of this sample is uncertain.

This clone is a singleton in its sample. CDR3 amino acids: CASRGAETNYGYTF. The CDR3 nucleotides read TGCGCCAGCAGGGGAGCAGAGACTAACTATGGCTACACCTTC. This chain connects TRBV5-1 to TRBJ1-2; D gene unclear. The CDR3 is made up of 14 amino acids. The V end was cut by 5 bases, the J end by 0 bases, with 11 bases between. In germline, CDR1 is SGHRS, CDR2 YFSETQ. Based on the CDR3 plus reference TRBV5-1 and TRBJ1-2, the full variable domain is KAGVTQTPRYLIKTRGQQVTLSCSPISGHRSVSWYQQTPGQGLQFLFEYFSETQRNKGNFPGRFSGRQFSNSRSEMNVSTLELGDSALYLCASRGAETNYGYTFGSGTRLTVV.

CDR3 DNA: TGTGCCATAAGGGGGGGGAGCACAGATACGCAGTATTTT. Amino acids: CAIRGGSTDTQYF. V is TRBV27 and J is TRBJ2-3; TRBD2 is a possible D gene (7 bases). CDR3 length equals 13 residues. The germline V gene encodes CDR1 MNHEY and CDR2 SMNVEV (reference sequence). V lost 10 bases, J lost 0 bases, and 11 bases lay in between.

The chain carries TRBV6-1 and TRBJ1-2; D may be TRBD1 (6 bases). This CDR3 is 16 amino acids long. The germline V gene encodes CDR1 MNHNS and CDR2 SASEGT. Trimming stripped 0 bases from V and 8 bases from J, with 19 bases between. The CDR3: CASSEAKQGRRGGYTF. The CDR3 nucleotides are TGTGCCAGCAGTGAAGCGAAACAGGGCCGTCGAGGGGGCTACACCTTC.

The V call is TRBV6-5, the J call TRBJ2-3; 10 bases are shared with TRBD1. The trim removed 4 bases at V and 1 base at J, leaving 2 bases unmatched. This CDR3 comprises 15 residues. The germline V gene encodes CDR1 MNHEY and CDR2 SVGAGI. The CDR3 spells CASSLGTGGTDTQYF. CDR3 DNA sequence: TGTGCCAGCAGTTTGGGGACAGGGGGCACAGATACGCAGTATTTT.

The V call is TRBV24-1, the J call TRBJ2-6, with 7 positions matching TRBD1. Germline V lookup: CDR1 KGHDR, CDR2 SFDVKD. This CDR3 region has 13 residues. Losses at the gene ends were 10 bases for V and 2 bases for J; bases not matched to a gene: 1. The CDR3 nucleotides are TGTGCCACACAGGGGACTGGGGCCAACGTCCTGACTTTC. Protein sequence: CATQGTGANVLTF.